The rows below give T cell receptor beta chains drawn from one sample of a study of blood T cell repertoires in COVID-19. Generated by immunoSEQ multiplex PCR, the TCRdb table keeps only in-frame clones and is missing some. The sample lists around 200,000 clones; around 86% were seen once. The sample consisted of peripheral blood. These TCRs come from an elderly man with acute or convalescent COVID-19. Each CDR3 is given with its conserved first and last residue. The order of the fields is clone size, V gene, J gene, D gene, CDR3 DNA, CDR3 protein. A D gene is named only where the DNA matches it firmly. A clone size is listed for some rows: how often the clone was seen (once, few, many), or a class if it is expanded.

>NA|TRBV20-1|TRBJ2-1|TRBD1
TGCAGTGCTAGTATTATCGCGGGACAGGGAAGTGCGGCTACTACAAATGAGCAGTTCTTC
CSASIIAGQGSAATTNEQFF
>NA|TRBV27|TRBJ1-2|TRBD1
TGTGCCAGCAGTTTAGGGGGACAGTACTATGGCTACACCTTC
CASSLGGQYYGYTF
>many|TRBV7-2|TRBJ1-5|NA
TGTGCCAGCAGCTTAGGTCGGCGGAATCAGCCCCAGCATTTT
CASSLGRRNQPQHF
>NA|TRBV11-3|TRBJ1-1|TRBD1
TGTGCCAGCAGCTTAGGTTTGACAGGGATGAACACTGAAGCTTTCTTT
CASSLGLTGMNTEAFF
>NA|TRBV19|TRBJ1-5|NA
TGTGCCAGTAGCCGGGGGGCTGGCAATCAGCCCCAGCATTTT
CASSRGAGNQPQHF
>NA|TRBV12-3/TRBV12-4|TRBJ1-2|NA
TGTGCCAGCAGTCCTCGTCAGGGATCTGGCTACACCTTC
CASSPRQGSGYTF
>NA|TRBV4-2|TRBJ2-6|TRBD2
TGTGCCAGCAGCCAAGAGCACCAGGGACTAGCGGGAGTGGGGGCCAACGTCCTGACTTTC
CASSQEHQGLAGVGANVLTF
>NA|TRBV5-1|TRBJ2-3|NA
TGCGCCAGCAGTTCTGACTTCCTGGCAGCAGATACGCAGTATTTT
CASSSDFLAADTQYF
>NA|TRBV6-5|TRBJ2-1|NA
TGTGCCAGCAGCGGTGACAGGTCCACCTACAATGAGCAGTTCTTC
CASSGDRSTYNEQFF
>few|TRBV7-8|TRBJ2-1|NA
TGTGCCAGCAGCTTCGAACGGAGTTTCAATGAGCAGTTCTTC
CASSFERSFNEQFF
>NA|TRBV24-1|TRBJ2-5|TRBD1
TGTGCCACCAGTGATTCGACAGGGAAGTACCAAGAGACCCAGTACTTC
CATSDSTGKYQETQYF
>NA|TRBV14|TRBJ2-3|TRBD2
TGTGCCAGCAGCCAACTCCCCGCGGGGGGTCCTAAGTATTTT
CASSQLPAGGPKYF
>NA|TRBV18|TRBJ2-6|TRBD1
TGTGCCAGCTCACAAGCAGACAGGGCTGGGGCCAACGTCCTGACTTTC
CASSQADRAGANVLTF
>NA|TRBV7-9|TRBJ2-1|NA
TGTGCCAGCAGCCGACGCGAGGGACAAGGAAACAATGAGCAGTTCTTC
CASSRREGQGNNEQFF
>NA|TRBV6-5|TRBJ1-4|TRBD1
TGTGCCAGCAGTTCGACAGGGGCTGATGAAAAACTGTTTTTT
CASSSTGADEKLFF
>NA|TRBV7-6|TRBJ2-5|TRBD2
TGTGCCAGCAGCTTAACGGGAGGGGTCTGGACGTACCAAGAGACCCAGTACTTC
CASSLTGGVWTYQETQYF
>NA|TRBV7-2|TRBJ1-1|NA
TGTGCCAGCAGCTTAGGTGGCAACCTGAACACTGAAGCTTTCTTT
CASSLGGNLNTEAFF
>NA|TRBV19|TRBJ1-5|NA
TGTGCCAGTAGTATAGGGGCGGCAGGAGGTTGTCAGCCCCAGCATTTT
CASSIGAAGGCQPQHF
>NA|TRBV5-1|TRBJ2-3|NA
TGCGCCAGCAGCTTGGTACCCGAGGGCACAGATACGCAGTATTTT
CASSLVPEGTDTQYF
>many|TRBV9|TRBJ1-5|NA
TGTGCCAGCAGCGTATCCGGGGGTGGCGACCAGCCCCAGCATTTT
CASSVSGGGDQPQHF
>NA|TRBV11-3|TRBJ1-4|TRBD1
TGTGCCAGCAGCTTCTTTTCCGGGACAGGGAACGATGAAAAACTGTTTTTT
CASSFFSGTGNDEKLFF
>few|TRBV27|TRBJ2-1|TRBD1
TGTGCCAGCAGTGCTCACAGGGGGCAAAGGGGCAATGAGCAGTTCTTC
CASSAHRGQRGNEQFF
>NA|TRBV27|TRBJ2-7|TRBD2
TGTGCCAGCAGTTTAGGACTAGCGAGGGGCGAGCAGTACTTC
CASSLGLARGEQYF
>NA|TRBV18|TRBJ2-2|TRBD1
TGTGCCAGCTCACCTTCACGGACAGGAAACACCGGGGAGCTGTTTTTT
CASSPSRTGNTGELFF
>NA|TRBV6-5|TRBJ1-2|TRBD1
TGTGCCAGCAGTTACTCGAAGGGACAGTCATTCTATGGCTACACCTTC
CASSYSKGQSFYGYTF
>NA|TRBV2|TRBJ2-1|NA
TGTGCCAGCGGGCCACTTGGGGCATCCTACAATGAGCAGTTCTTC
CASGPLGASYNEQFF
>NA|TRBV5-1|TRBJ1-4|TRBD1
TGCGCCAGCAGCATAGGAGGGACAGGGAGTCTAGATGAAAAACTGTTTTTT
CASSIGGTGSLDEKLFF
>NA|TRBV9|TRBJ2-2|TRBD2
TGTGCCAGCAGCTGGGGGACTAGCGGGATTAACACCGGGGAGCTGTTTTTT
CASSWGTSGINTGELFF
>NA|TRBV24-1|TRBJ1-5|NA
TGTGCCACCAGTGAGCGGAGGGGGGGTCAGCCCCAGCATTTT
CATSERRGGQPQHF
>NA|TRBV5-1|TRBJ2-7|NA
TGCGCCAGCAGCTTGGAGTCGCCGGGGTCCTCCTACGAGCAGTACTTC
CASSLESPGSSYEQYF
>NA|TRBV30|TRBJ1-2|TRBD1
TGTGCCTGGAGCGGGACAGGGGGCGGCTATGGCTACACCTTC
CAWSGTGGGYGYTF
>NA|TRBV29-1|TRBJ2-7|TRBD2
TGCAGCGTGGAGCCGGGACTAGCGGGAGGCGAGCAGTACTTC
CSVEPGLAGGEQYF
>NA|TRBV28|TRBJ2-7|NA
TGTGCCAGCAGTCGGAAAGAGCGGCTAAGCTCCTACGAGCAGTACTTC
CASSRKERLSSYEQYF
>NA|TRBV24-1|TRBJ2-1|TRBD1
TGTGCCACCAGTGACCCGACAGGGAGCTCCTACAATGAGCAGTTCTTC
CATSDPTGSSYNEQFF
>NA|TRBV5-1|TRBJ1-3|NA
TGCGCCAGCAGCCTTCCCTCCTCCCAGGGAACTGGAAACACCATATATTTT
CASSLPSSQGTGNTIYF
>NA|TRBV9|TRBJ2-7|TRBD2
TGTGCCAGCAGCGCATCAACGGGGGGGAACGAGCAGTACTTC
CASSASTGGNEQYF
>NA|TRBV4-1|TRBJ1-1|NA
TGCGCCAGCAGCCAAGATGAACGGGGGAGGCTCACTGAAGCTTTCTTT
CASSQDERGRLTEAFF
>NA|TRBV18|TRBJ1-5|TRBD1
TGTGCCAGCTCATCGGGACAGGGGAATCAGCCCCAGCATTTT
CASSSGQGNQPQHF
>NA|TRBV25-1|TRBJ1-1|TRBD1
TGTGCCAGGGGGGACAGAATCACCCCTGAAGCTTTCTTT
CARGDRITPEAFF
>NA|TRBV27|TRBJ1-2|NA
TGTGCCAGCAGTCTCACCAAATACAGTGGCCATGGCTACACCTTC
CASSLTKYSGHGYTF
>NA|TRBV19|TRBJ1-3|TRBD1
TGTGCCAGTAGTATCGGGACAGCCTCTGGAAACACCATATATTTT
CASSIGTASGNTIYF
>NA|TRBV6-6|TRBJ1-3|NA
TGTGCCAGCAGTCTTTCGGCTGGAAACACCATATATTTT
CASSLSAGNTIYF
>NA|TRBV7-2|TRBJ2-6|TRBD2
TGTGCCAGCAGATACGATAGCGGGAGTCCTTCTGGGGCCAACGTCCTGACTTTC
CASRYDSGSPSGANVLTF
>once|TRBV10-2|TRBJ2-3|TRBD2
TGCGCCAGCAGTGACTCCCTCCAGCGGGGCTACACAGATACGCAGTATTTT
CASSDSLQRGYTDTQYF
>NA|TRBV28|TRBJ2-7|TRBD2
TGTGCCAGCAGAACTAGCGGGAGGACCTACGAGCAGTACTTC
CASRTSGRTYEQYF
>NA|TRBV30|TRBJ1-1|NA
TGTGCCTGGAGAGGTAACAGTGAAGCTTTCTTT
CAWRGNSEAFF